The present T cell receptor (beta chain) was sequenced within a study of blood T cell repertoires in COVID-19. For the study at large: Sources were T cells, B-cell-depleted T cells, or PBMCs; the material itself was cDNA or gDNA.

The CDR3 has 12 residues. Looked up from germline, CDR1 is LNHDA and CDR2 is SQIVND (reference sequence). Between the trimmed V and J ends, which lost 0 bases and 11 bases, there was a span of 10 bases. The table came from immunoSEQ multiplex PCR; TCRdb's copy has only in-frame clones and leaves some out. The table has some 490,000 clones, around nine tenths seen once. This sequence joins TRBV19 and TRBJ1-1; D remains unclear. The specimen sequenced was PBMCs or T cells enriched from blood (not recorded which). The sequence was obtained from a woman aged 60 to 75 who had recovered from COVID-19. This chain's CDR3 is CASSIDRIYAFF. The CDR3 nucleotides read TGTGCCAGTAGTATAGATCGAATCTATGCTTTCTTT.